Reported below is one TCR beta chain. The antigen is unknown. These data belong to a study of cytomegalovirus exposure and HLA in healthy donors. Study observations and caveats: Later analysis demonstrated an association between a missense DCLRE1C variant and TCR beta V- and J-gene trimming.

60 Vbeta and 13 Jbeta primers were used in PCR. The protocol was immunoSEQ multiplex PCR, while the TCRdb copy is restricted to in-frame clones and leaves out a portion. This table has about 140,000 clones, nearly 80% appearing once. V shed 3 bases and J 5 bases; nucleotides not matched to a gene: 3. Germline lookup yields CDR1 SQVTM and CDR2 ANQGSEA. This CDR3 spans 12 amino acids. The gene calls are TRBV29-1 and TRBJ2-5, with TRBD1 matching 7 bases. This TCR was sampled from a male donor in good health and CMV-seronegative. Sequencing input: PBMCs. The CDR3 is CSVDRGRETQYF. In DNA, the CDR3 is TGCAGCGTTGATAGGGGGCGGGAGACCCAGTACTTC.